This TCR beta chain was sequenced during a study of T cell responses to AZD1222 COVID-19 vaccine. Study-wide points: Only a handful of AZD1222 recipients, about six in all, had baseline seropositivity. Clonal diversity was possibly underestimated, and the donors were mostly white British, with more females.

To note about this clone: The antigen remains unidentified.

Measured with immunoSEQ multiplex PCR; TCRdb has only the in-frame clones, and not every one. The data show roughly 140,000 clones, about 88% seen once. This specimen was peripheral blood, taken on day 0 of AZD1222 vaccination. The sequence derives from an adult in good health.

The CDR3 loop is CSAIFGRAFF. In nucleotides, the CDR3 is TGCAGTGCTATCTTCGGTCGAGCTTTCTTT. The V gene is TRBV20-1, the J gene TRBJ1-1; no reliable D call. V lost 4 bases and J 10 bases, leaving 10 bases between the germline ends. CDR1 is DFQATT, CDR2 SNEGSKA, per germline (reference sequence). The CDR3 runs 10 residues.